This entry is about one T cell receptor beta chain. Antigen specificity is unknown. The CDR3 totals 18 residues. The ends lost 0 bases at V and 2 bases at J; junction bases unmatched: 11. Germline CDR1 LNHNV, CDR2 YYDKDF (reference sequence). This sample was taken from a study of molecular identifiers for immune sequencing clone quantification. Study in general: In replicates, RNA from approximately 22,000 or 94,000 naive CD8 cells was split five ways, four sequenced. General study findings and limits: Spiked Jurkat TCR RNA equivalent to one cell was reportedly detectable in about 900,000 naive cells.

A CD8+CD4-CCR7+CD45RA+ gate was used to sort naive CD8 T cells. The authors built bulk TCR libraries by previously described methods with listed TCR primers. TCRdb reanalysed the PCR reads using MiXCR and keeps one entry per CDR3 protein. This table holds more than 85,000 distinct CDR3 sequences, about 35% found once. This clonotype originated in a human donor in good health. Some libraries in this study had Jurkat cell RNA spiked in. The chain is built from TRBV15 and TRBJ2-3; 7 nucleotides line up with TRBD2. Sequenced: naive CD8+ T cells from blood, with Jurkat cell RNA spiked in. The subset was: FACS-sorted CD8+CD4-CCR7+CD45RA+ naive T cells. CDR3 coding DNA: TGTGCCACCAGCAGAGATTACCCCCCTAGCGGATCCACAGATACGCAGTATTTT. Translated: CATSRDYPPSGSTDTQYF.